The source of this T cell receptor (beta chain) is a study of cytomegalovirus exposure and HLA in healthy donors. Overall study context: An early release of data contained tens of millions of unique TCRs, which came from HLA-typed donors. General observations from the study: Later on, analysis showed that most CMV-associated TCR beta chains appeared to be HLA-restricted. As a later analysis showed, several of the most significant clusters appeared to be linked to common viral pathogens.

Trimming took off 0 bases at V and 1 base at J, with 10 bases between the two ends. The CDR3 extends over 16 amino acids. Per the germline V gene, CDR1 is SEHNR and CDR2 is FQNEAQ (reference sequence). This PCR relied on a set of 60 Vbeta primers and 13 Jbeta primers. The table came from immunoSEQ multiplex PCR; TCRdb's copy has only in-frame clones and leaves some out. The table records over 150,000 clones, roughly 74% of them present only once. Worth noting for this clone: What it recognizes is unknown.

The chain carries TRBV7-9 and TRBJ2-1, with D tentatively TRBD1 (5 bases). This receptor was taken from a male donor in good health and CMV-seronegative. What was sequenced was PBMCs. The CDR3 region is CASSLAAGSSYNEQFF. The CDR3 nucleotides read TGTGCCAGCAGCTTAGCCGCAGGGTCGTCCTACAATGAGCAGTTCTTC.